Shown below are 23 T cell receptor beta chains from a single sample sequenced in a study of shared clonotypes between healthy human individuals. TCRdb's copy holds only in-frame clones and misses some; the assay was immunoSEQ multiplex PCR. This table holds over a million clones, around 98.5% found once. Sample: naive CD4+ T cells sorted from blood. Documented subset: CD45RA+ positively selected. The source is a man between 25 and 39 years old in good health.

The V call is TRBV5-1, the J call TRBJ2-2; the match to TRBD2 covers 8 bases. The length of the CDR3 is 15 residues. Losses at the gene ends were 6 bases for V and 7 bases for J; bases not matched to a gene: 11. Germline CDR1 SGHRS, CDR2 YFSETQ. The CDR3 protein is CASIIGTAGGGELFF. The CDR3 DNA sequence: TGCGCCAGCATCATTGGCACCGCGGGAGGCGGGGAGCTGTTTTTT. Combining the CDR3 with reference TRBV5-1 and TRBJ2-2 gives the whole variable domain KAGVTQTPRYLIKTRGQQVTLSCSPISGHRSVSWYQQTPGQGLQFLFEYFSETQRNKGNFPGRFSGRQFSNSRSEMNVSTLELGDSALYLCASIIGTAGGGELFFGEGSRLTVL.

The chain is built from TRBV2 and TRBJ1-5; the D gene is possibly TRBD1 (6 bases). The ends were cut back, 6 bases at V and 6 bases at J, with 12 bases in the middle. The germline V gene has CDR1 SNHLY and CDR2 FYNNEI. This CDR3 is 13 amino acids long. The DNA for the CDR3 is TGTGCCAGCAGGGGACAAGTCGGTCAGCCCCAGCATTTT. This sequence encodes CASRGQVGQPQHF.

The chain is built from TRBV7-6 and TRBJ2-1; 7 nucleotides agree with TRBD2. V shed 5 bases and J 2 bases; nucleotides not matched to a gene: 9. Germline assignment: CDR1 SGHVS and CDR2 FNYEAQ. The CDR3 is 16 residues long. CDR3 in amino acids: CASSPRLAQTYNEQFF. CDR3 bases: TGTGCCAGCAGCCCGCGACTAGCTCAAACCTACAATGAGCAGTTCTTC.

This clone came up once. This chain links TRBV19 with TRBJ1-1, with a tentative D call TRBD1 (5 bases). The V gene lost 7 bases and the J gene lost 6 bases, with 24 bases spanning the gap. Germline V lookup: CDR1 LNHDA, CDR2 SQIVND (reference sequence). There are 16 residues in the CDR3. Here the CDR3 reads CASNPGVLTAGAEAFF. In DNA, the CDR3 is TGTGCCAGTAACCCGGGGGTCCTAACGGCGGGGGCTGAAGCTTTCTTT.

The chain has TRBV7-6 and TRBJ2-7, with TRBD1 identical over 7 bases. In germline, CDR1 is SGHVS, CDR2 FNYEAQ. The CDR3 contains 16 residues. V trimming: 5 bases; J trimming: 1 base; junction bases outside the gene matches: 11. This CDR3 reads CASSPGTALGSYEQYF. The CDR3 DNA reads as TGTGCCAGCAGCCCCGGGACAGCCTTAGGTTCCTACGAGCAGTACTTC.

The J gene is TRBJ2-1, the V gene TRBV5-4; TRBD2 is a possible D gene (5 bases). V dropped 0 bases and J dropped 6 bases, with 13 bases sitting between them. Germline V lookup: CDR1 SGHNT, CDR2 YYREEE (reference sequence). CDR3 size: 15 residues. This chain's CDR3 is CASSLDAGLGNEQFF. In nucleotides, the CDR3 is TGTGCCAGCAGCTTGGACGCGGGTTTGGGCAATGAGCAGTTCTTC. Looking up the rest from reference TRBV5-4 and TRBJ2-1 gives the full variable domain: ETGVTQSPTHLIKTRGQQVTLRCSSQSGHNTVSWYQQALGQGPQFIFQYYREEENGRGNFPPRFSGLQFPNYSSELNVNALELDDSALYLCASSLDAGLGNEQFFGPGTRLTVL.

This clone appeared once. The CDR3 loop reads CASFAGAGTDTQYF. For the CDR3, the DNA is TGCGCCAGCTTTGCGGGGGCAGGCACAGATACGCAGTATTTT. V gene TRBV5-1 combines with J gene TRBJ2-3; possibly TRBD2 for D (7 bases). Germline V lookup: CDR1 SGHRS, CDR2 YFSETQ. This CDR3 is built from 14 residues. The V gene lost 7 bases and the J gene lost 1 base, with 13 bases spanning the gap.

V is TRBV30 and J is TRBJ1-4, with 8 nucleotides matching TRBD1. With V trimmed by 4 bases and J by 5 bases, 6 bases remained unmatched. CDR1 and CDR2 from the germline V gene are GTSNPN and SVGIG (reference sequence). The CDR3 runs 14 residues. The CDR3 DNA reads TGTGCCTGGACCACAGACAGGGGAAATGAAAAACTGTTTTTT. Amino acid sequence: CAWTTDRGNEKLFF.

A single count supports this clone. The chain uses TRBV27 and TRBJ2-3, with no clear D. The length of the CDR3 is 13 residues. CDR1 is MNHEY and CDR2 is SMNVEV in the germline V gene (reference sequence). V lost 3 bases, J lost 3 bases, and 7 bases lay in between. The CDR3 coding sequence is TGTGCCAGCAGTTTGCCCGGGACAGATACGCAGTATTTT. It encodes CASSLPGTDTQYF.

A remark on this clone: Other nucleotide sequences in the sample specify the same CDR3. The chain links TRBV25-1 to TRBJ2-3; 16 positions match TRBD2. This CDR3 is built from 16 residues. V shed 3 bases and J 5 bases; nucleotides not matched to a gene: 2. CDR1 is MGHDK and CDR2 is SYGVNS in the germline V gene. CDR3 sequence: CASSEGLAGGQDTQYF. The CDR3 DNA sequence: TGTGCCAGCAGTGAGGGACTAGCGGGAGGGCAAGATACGCAGTATTTT.

The V and J genes are TRBV19 and TRBJ2-6; D remains unclear. V was shortened by 7 bases and J by 2 bases, with 6 bases between the two germline ends. This CDR3 has 13 amino acids. Germline V gene data show CDR1 as LNHDA and CDR2 as SQIVND (reference sequence). CDR3 sequence (DNA): TGTGCCAGTATACCCGCTGGGGCCAACGTCCTGACTTTC. This sequence encodes CASIPAGANVLTF. The variable domain in full, with the rest retrieved from reference TRBV19 and TRBJ2-6, is DGGITQSPKYLFRKEGQNVTLSCEQNLNHDAMYWYRQDPGQGLRLIYYSQIVNDFQKGDIAEGYSVSREKKESFPLTVTSAQKNPTAFYLCASIPAGANVLTFGAGSRLTVL.

This clone occurred once. V usage is TRBV18 and J usage is TRBJ1-5; D is perhaps TRBD1 (5 bases). The CDR3 is 14 residues long. V lost 2 bases and J 5 bases, leaving 10 bases between the germline ends. Per germline, CDR1 KGHSH and CDR2 LQKENI. This CDR3 reads CASSPDGGDQPQHF. CDR3 bases: TGTGCCAGCTCACCAGATGGGGGGGATCAGCCCCAGCATTTT.

The rearrangement joins TRBV18 to TRBJ2-7; 9 bases are shared with TRBD1. Per the germline V gene, CDR1 is KGHSH and CDR2 is LQKENI. The trim removed 2 bases at V and 5 bases at J, leaving 7 bases unmatched. The CDR3 has 15 residues. The CDR3 spells CASSPEGTGRNEQYF. The CDR3 region has the DNA TGTGCCAGCTCACCAGAAGGGACAGGGAGGAACGAGCAGTACTTC.

The chain carries TRBV5-1 and TRBJ2-5; D might be TRBD1 (7 bases). V lost 8 bases to trimming and J lost 2 bases, with 13 bases between them. The CDR3 is 13 amino acids. Germline V gene lookup returns CDR1 SGHRS and CDR2 YFSETQ. The CDR3 sequence is CASHPGGQETQYF. The CDR3 region has the DNA TGCGCCAGTCATCCAGGGGGGCAAGAGACCCAGTACTTC.

This chain uses TRBV18 with TRBJ2-1, with a possible D match to TRBD1 (5 bases). CDR1 is KGHSH, CDR2 LQKENI, per germline. V was clipped by 3 bases and J by 10 bases, with 10 bases between them. The CDR3 consists of 12 residues. CDR3 nucleotide sequence: TGTGCCAGCTCACCGACAGAGAGGGAGCAGTTCTTC. This sequence encodes CASSPTEREQFF.

The chain joins TRBV7-9 to TRBJ2-5, with TRBD2 as a possible D gene (5 bases). The V end lost 10 bases, the J end lost 5 bases, and 14 bases lay between the germline ends. Germline V gene data show CDR1 as SEHNR and CDR2 as FQNEAQ (reference sequence). There are 12 residues in the CDR3. The CDR3 DNA sequence: TGTGCCACCCTACCCCGGGGTGAGACCCAGTACTTC. Residues: CATLPRGETQYF.

This rearrangement joins TRBV6-5 to TRBJ2-4; 11 bases fit TRBD2. Germline V gene data show CDR1 as MNHEY and CDR2 as SVGAGI. The CDR3 is made up of 16 amino acids. V was clipped by 0 bases and J by 5 bases; unmatched bases: 3. The CDR3 is CASSYSTLAGENIQYF. The CDR3 DNA is TGTGCCAGCAGTTACTCGACACTAGCGGGGGAAAACATTCAGTACTTC.

V usage is TRBV9 and J usage is TRBJ2-1, with D possibly called TRBD1 or TRBD2 (6 bases each). The germline gives CDR1 SGDLS, CDR2 YYNGEE. Trimming removed 0 bases at V and 0 bases at J, with 10 bases between. This CDR3 has 16 amino acids. Here the CDR3 DNA reads TGTGCCAGCAGCGTAGCTACGGGGGCCTCCTACAATGAGCAGTTCTTC. Its translation: CASSVATGASYNEQFF.

The rearrangement links TRBV6-6 to TRBJ2-1, with D possibly called TRBD1 or TRBD2 (5 bases each). The germline V gene has CDR1 MNHNY and CDR2 SVGAGI (reference sequence). The CDR3 has 15 amino acids. The V gene lost 2 bases and the J gene lost 7 bases, with 15 bases spanning the gap. CDR3 protein: CASSYRGRDGNEQFF. The CDR3 DNA reads as TGTGCCAGCAGTTACCGTGGCCGGGACGGGAATGAGCAGTTCTTC.

The chain carries TRBV9 and TRBJ2-3, with D uncertain. This CDR3 spans 14 amino acids. The V gene's germline CDR1 is SGDLS and CDR2 YYNGEE. V dropped 0 bases and J dropped 3 bases, with 8 bases sitting between them. The CDR3: CASSVGPQTDTQYF. In nucleotides, the CDR3 is TGTGCCAGCAGCGTAGGGCCCCAGACAGATACGCAGTATTTT.

The gene calls are TRBV18 and TRBJ2-7, with 10 positions matching TRBD1. CDR3 length: 15 amino acids. Looked up from germline, CDR1 is KGHSH and CDR2 is LQKENI. V lost 5 bases and J lost 6; bases outside the gene matches: 10. CDR3 amino acids: CASSRDRGGFFEQYF. CDR3 DNA: TGTGCCAGCTCAAGGGACAGGGGCGGCTTCTTCGAGCAGTACTTC.

V is TRBV9 and J is TRBJ2-1; 10 positions match TRBD2. The length of the CDR3 is 18 residues. Unmatched junction bases numbered 8, after V lost 0 bases and J lost 2 bases. Germline V gene sequence: CDR1 SGDLS, CDR2 YYNGEE. The CDR3 loop reads CASSVAPNLAGAYNEQFF. The DNA of the CDR3 is TGTGCCAGCAGCGTAGCCCCAAACCTAGCGGGAGCCTACAATGAGCAGTTCTTC.

The V gene is TRBV7-8, the J gene TRBJ1-3, with D possibly TRBD1 on 5 matching bases. Trimming left V 2 bases short and J 3 bases short, with 14 bases between. Germline V gene data show CDR1 as SGHVS and CDR2 as FQNEAQ. The CDR3 is made up of 16 amino acids. CDR3 in amino acids: CASSLLVGADGNTIYF. The CDR3 nucleotides are TGTGCCAGCAGCTTACTGGTTGGGGCAGATGGAAACACCATATATTTT.